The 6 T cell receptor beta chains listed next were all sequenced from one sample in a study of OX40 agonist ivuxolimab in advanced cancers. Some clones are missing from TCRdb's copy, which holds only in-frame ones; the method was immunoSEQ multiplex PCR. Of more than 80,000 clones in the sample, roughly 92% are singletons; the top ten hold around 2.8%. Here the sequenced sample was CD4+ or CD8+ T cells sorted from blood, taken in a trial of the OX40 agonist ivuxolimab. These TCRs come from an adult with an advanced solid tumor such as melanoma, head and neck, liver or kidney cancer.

The CDR3 reads CASSFGGTGDFYTNEKLFF. CDR3 DNA sequence: TGTGCCAGCAGTTTCGGAGGGACAGGGGATTTTTACACTAATGAAAAACTGTTTTTT. The V gene is TRBV28, the J gene TRBJ1-4, with 10 bases identical to TRBD1. V dropped 3 bases and J dropped 2; count of bases not matched to a gene: 12. The CDR3 consists of 19 residues. Germline V gene data show CDR1 as MDHEN and CDR2 as SYDVKM.

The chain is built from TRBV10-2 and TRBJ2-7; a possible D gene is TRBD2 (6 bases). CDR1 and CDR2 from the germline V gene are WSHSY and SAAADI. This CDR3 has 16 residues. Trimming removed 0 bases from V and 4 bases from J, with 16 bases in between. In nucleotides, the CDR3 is TGCGCCAGCAGTGAGTCGGGTAGCGGCTTCTTATACGAGCAGTACTTC. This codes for CASSESGSGFLYEQYF.

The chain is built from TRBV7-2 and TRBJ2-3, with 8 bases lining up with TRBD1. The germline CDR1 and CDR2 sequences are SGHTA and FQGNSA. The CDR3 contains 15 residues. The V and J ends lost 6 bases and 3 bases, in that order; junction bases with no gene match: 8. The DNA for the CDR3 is TGTGCCAGCAGTTCTTTCGGACAGGGAACAGATACGCAGTATTTT. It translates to CASSSFGQGTDTQYF.

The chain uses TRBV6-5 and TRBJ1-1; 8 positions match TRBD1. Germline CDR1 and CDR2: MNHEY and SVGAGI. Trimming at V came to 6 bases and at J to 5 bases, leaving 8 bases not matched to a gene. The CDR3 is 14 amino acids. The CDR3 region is CASRPGTGVTEAFF. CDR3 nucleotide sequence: TGTGCCAGCAGGCCCGGGACAGGAGTTACTGAAGCTTTCTTT.

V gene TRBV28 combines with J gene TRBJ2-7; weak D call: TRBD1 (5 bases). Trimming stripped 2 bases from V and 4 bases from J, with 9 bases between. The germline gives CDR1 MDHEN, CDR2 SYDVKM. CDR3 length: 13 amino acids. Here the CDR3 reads CASSLSRAYEQYF. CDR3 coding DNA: TGTGCCAGCAGTTTAAGCAGGGCTTACGAGCAGTACTTC.

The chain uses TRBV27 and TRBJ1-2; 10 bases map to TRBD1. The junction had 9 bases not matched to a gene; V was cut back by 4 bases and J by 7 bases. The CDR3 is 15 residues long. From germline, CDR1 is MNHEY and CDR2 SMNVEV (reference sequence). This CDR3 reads CASSSDRGLLFGYTF. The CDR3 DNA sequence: TGTGCCAGCAGTTCCGACAGGGGGCTATTGTTTGGCTACACCTTC.